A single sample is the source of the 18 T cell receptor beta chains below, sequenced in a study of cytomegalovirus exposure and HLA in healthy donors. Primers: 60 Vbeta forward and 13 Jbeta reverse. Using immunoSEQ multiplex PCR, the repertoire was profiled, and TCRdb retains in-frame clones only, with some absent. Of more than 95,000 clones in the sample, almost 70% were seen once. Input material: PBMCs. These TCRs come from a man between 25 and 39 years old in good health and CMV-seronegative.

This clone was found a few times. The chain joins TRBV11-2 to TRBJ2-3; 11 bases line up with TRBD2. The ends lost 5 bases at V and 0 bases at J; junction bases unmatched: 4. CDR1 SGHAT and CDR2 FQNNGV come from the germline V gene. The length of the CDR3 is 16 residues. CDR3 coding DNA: TGTGCCAGCAGCCCGATAGCGGGAGGGAGCACAGATACGCAGTATTTT. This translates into CASSPIAGGSTDTQYF. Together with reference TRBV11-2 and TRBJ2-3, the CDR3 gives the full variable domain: EAGVAQSPRYKIIEKRQSVAFWCNPISGHATLYWYQQILGQGPKLLIQFQNNGVVDDSQLPKDRFSAERLKGVDSTLKIQPAKLEDSAVYLCASSPIAGGSTDTQYFGPGTRLTVL.

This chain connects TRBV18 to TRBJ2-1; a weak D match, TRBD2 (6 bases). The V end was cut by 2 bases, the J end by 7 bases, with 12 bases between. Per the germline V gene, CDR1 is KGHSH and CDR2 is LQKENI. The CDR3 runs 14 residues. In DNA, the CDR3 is TGTGCCAGCTCACCAACGGGAGAAGGAAATGAGCAGTTCTTC. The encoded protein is CASSPTGEGNEQFF.

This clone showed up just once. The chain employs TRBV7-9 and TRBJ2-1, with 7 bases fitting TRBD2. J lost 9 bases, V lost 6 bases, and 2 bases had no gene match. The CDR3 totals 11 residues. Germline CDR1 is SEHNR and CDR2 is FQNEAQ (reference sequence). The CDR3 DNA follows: TGTGCCAGCAGTCCGGGGGGTGAGCAGTTCTTC. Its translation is CASSPGGEQFF.

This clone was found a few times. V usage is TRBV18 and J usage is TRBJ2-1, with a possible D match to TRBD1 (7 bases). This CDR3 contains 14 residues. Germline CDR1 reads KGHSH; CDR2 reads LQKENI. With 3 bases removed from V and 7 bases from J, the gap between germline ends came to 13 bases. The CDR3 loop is CASSPDRDSNEQFF. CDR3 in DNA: TGTGCCAGCTCACCTGACAGGGACTCTAATGAGCAGTTCTTC.

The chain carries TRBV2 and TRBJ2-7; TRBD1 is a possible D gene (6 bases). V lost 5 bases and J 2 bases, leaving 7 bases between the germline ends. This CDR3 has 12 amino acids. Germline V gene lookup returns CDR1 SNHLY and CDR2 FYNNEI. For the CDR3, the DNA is TGTGCCAGCAGTCGACAGGCCTACGAGCAGTACTTC. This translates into CASSRQAYEQYF. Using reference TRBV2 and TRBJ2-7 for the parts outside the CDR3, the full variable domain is EPEVTQTPSHQVTQMGQEVILRCVPISNHLYFYWYRQILGQKVEFLVSFYNNEISEKSEIFDDQFSVERPDGSNFTLKIRSTKLEDSAMYFCASSRQAYEQYFGPGTRLTVT.

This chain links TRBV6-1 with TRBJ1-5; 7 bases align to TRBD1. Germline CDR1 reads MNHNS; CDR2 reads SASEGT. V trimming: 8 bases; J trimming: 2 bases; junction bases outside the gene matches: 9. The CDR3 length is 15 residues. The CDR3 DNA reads TGTGCCAGCGGAGCGACAGGGTCGGGCAATCAGCCCCAGCATTTT. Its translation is CASGATGSGNQPQHF.

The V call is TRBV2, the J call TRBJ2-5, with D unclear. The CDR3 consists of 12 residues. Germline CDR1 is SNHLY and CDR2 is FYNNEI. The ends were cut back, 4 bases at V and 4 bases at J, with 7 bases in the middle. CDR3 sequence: CASSVVVETQYF. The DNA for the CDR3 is TGTGCCAGCAGTGTCGTCGTAGAGACCCAGTACTTC.

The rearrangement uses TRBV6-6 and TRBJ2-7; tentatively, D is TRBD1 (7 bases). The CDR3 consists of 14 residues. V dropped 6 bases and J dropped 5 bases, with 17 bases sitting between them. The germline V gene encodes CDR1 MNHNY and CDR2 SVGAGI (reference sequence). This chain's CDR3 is CASSFHDREDEQYF. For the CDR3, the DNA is TGTGCCAGCAGCTTTCACGACAGGGAGGACGAGCAGTACTTC.

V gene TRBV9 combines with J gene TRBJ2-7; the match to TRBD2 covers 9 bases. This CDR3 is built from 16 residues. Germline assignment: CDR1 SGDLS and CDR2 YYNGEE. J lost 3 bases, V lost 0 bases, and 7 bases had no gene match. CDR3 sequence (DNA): TGTGCCAGCAGCGTAGAGGAACTAGCGGGCCGCTACGAGCAGTACTTC. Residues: CASSVEELAGRYEQYF.

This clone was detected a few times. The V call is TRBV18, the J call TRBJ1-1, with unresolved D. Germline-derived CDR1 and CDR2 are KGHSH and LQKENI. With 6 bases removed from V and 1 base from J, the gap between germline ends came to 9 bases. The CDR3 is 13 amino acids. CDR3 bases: TGTGCCAGCTCTTGGCAGGAGAACACTGAAGCTTTCTTT. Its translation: CASSWQENTEAFF.

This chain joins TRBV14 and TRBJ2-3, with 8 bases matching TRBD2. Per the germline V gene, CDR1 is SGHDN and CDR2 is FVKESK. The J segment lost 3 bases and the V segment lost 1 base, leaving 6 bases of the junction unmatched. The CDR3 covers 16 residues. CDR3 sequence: CASSQVASGSTDTQYF. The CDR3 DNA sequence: TGTGCCAGCAGCCAAGTGGCCAGCGGGAGTACAGATACGCAGTATTTT.

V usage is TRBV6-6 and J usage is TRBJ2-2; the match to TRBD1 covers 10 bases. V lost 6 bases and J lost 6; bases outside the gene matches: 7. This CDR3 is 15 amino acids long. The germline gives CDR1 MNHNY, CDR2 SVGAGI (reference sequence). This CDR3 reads CASRHTGQGAGELFF. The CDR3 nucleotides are TGTGCCAGCAGACACACCGGACAGGGGGCCGGGGAGCTGTTTTTT.

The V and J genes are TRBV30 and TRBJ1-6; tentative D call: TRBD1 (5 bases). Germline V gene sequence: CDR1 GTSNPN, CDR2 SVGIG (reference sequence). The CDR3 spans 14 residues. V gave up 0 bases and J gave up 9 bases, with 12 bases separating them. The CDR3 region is CAWSVHRGLSPLHF. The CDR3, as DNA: TGTGCCTGGAGTGTACATAGGGGTCTTTCACCCCTCCACTTT.

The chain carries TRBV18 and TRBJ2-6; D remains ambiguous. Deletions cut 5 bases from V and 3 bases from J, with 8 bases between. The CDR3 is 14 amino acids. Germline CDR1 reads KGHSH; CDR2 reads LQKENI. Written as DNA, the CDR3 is TGTGCCAGCTCAAGCTTTGGTGGGGCCAACGTCCTGACTTTC. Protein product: CASSSFGGANVLTF.

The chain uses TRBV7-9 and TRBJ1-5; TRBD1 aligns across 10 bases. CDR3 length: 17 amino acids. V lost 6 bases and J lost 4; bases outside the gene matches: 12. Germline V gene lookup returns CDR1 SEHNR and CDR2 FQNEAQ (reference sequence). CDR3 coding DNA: TGTGCCAGCAGTTCGGGACAGGGGCTTCAAGAAAATCAGCCCCAGCATTTT. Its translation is CASSSGQGLQENQPQHF.

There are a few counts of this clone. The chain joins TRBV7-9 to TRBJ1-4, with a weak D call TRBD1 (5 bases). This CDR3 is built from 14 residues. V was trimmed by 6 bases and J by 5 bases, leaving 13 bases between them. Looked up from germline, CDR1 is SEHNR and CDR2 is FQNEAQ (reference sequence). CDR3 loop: CASSRWGGNEKLFF. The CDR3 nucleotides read TGTGCCAGCAGTCGCTGGGGGGGAAATGAAAAACTGTTTTTT.

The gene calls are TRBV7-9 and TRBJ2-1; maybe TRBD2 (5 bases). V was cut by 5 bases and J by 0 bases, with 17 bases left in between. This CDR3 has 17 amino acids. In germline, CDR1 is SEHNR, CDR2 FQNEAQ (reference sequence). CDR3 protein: CASSPGERSSSYNEQFF. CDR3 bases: TGTGCCAGCAGCCCAGGTGAGCGGTCCAGCTCCTACAATGAGCAGTTCTTC.

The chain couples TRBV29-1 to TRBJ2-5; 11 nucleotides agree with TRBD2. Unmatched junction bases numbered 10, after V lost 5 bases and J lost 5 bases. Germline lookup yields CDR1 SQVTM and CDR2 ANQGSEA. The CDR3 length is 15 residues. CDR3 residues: CSVQTSGRGEETQYF. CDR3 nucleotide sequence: TGCAGCGTTCAAACTAGCGGGAGAGGGGAGGAGACCCAGTACTTC. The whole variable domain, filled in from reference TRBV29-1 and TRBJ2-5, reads SAVISQKPSRDICQRGTSLTIQCQVDSQVTMMFWYRQQPGQSLTLIATANQGSEATYESGFVIDKFPISRPNLTFSTLTVSNMSPEDSSIYLCSVQTSGRGEETQYFGPGTRLLVL.